One sample yielded the 24 T cell receptor beta chains listed below, sequenced in a study of PD-1 blockade in classical Hodgkin lymphoma. Profiled with immunoSEQ multiplex PCR; TCRdb holds only in-frame clones, not every one. The sample has 12,000 or so clones, approximately 81% seen once. Each patient relapsed following autologous stem cell transplantation, and prior brentuximab vedotin exposure differed. The specimen was peripheral blood mononuclear cells (PBMCs), collected at baseline. Receptors originate from a human donor with classical Hodgkin lymphoma.

The V gene is TRBV7-9, the J gene TRBJ2-1, with 11 bases that match TRBD2. This CDR3 has 15 residues. CDR1 is SEHNR and CDR2 is FQNEAQ in the germline V gene (reference sequence). V lost 5 bases, J lost 8 bases, and 8 bases stayed unmatched. Here the CDR3 reads CASSLTSGSGDEQFF. CDR3 in DNA: TGTGCCAGCAGCCTTACTAGCGGGAGCGGGGATGAGCAGTTCTTC.

The chain has TRBV27 and TRBJ2-1, with 7 bases lining up with TRBD2. This CDR3 is built from 13 residues. The germline CDR1 and CDR2 sequences are MNHEY and SMNVEV (reference sequence). Germline trimming cut 10 bases from V and 7 bases from J; bases unmatched to any gene: 10. The CDR3 is CATQRGFSNEQFF. CDR3 in DNA: TGTGCCACCCAGCGGGGTTTCTCTAATGAGCAGTTCTTC.

The rearrangement links TRBV2 to TRBJ1-1; D not resolved. The CDR3 is made up of 13 amino acids. The germline gives CDR1 SNHLY, CDR2 FYNNEI. V was clipped by 7 bases and J by 0 bases, with 9 bases between them. CDR3 nucleotide sequence: TGTGCCAGCATCGATGCGGTGAACACTGAAGCTTTCTTT. Its protein is CASIDAVNTEAFF.

This chain uses TRBV19 with TRBJ1-1, with D uncertain. Germline lookup yields CDR1 LNHDA and CDR2 SQIVND (reference sequence). The germline V and J ends were trimmed by 1 base and 3 bases, with 6 bases remaining between them. The CDR3 runs to 13 residues. The CDR3: CASSIVLDTEAFF. The CDR3 region has the DNA TGTGCCAGTAGTATAGTATTGGACACTGAAGCTTTCTTT.

The table lists this clone with a count of one. The chain links TRBV7-2 to TRBJ2-7, with TRBD2 matching over 8 bases. CDR1 and CDR2 from the germline V gene are SGHTA and FQGNSA. The V segment lost 5 bases and the J segment 11 bases; nucleotides outside the gene matches: 14. CDR3 length: 14 amino acids. CDR3 in amino acids: CASSPGLGRFSEYF. The CDR3 region has the DNA TGTGCCAGCAGCCCGGGACTAGGGAGGTTTTCGGAGTACTTC.

By share, this clone counts as medium-sized (0.01 to 0.1%). The chain employs TRBV5-3 and TRBJ1-2; D might be TRBD1 (5 bases). TRBV5-3 is reported as an ORF; its role is uncertain. This CDR3 is built from 15 residues. Trimming left V 0 bases short and J 6 bases short, with 15 bases between. The CDR3: CARSLAPGENHGYTF. DNA for the CDR3: TGTGCCAGAAGCTTGGCCCCGGGGGAAAATCATGGCTACACCTTC.

The DNA of the CDR3 is TGTGCCACCAGCAGAGCAGGGGGACTTAATGAAAAACTGTTTTTT. It specifies CATSRAGGLNEKLFF. This sequence joins TRBV15 and TRBJ1-4; 7 bases map to TRBD1. The CDR3 is 15 residues long. Germline V gene lookup returns CDR1 LNHNV and CDR2 YYDKDF (reference sequence). Trimming at V came to 1 base and at J to 4 bases, leaving 3 bases not matched to a gene.

This clone has only a few counts. J is TRBJ2-2 and V is TRBV10-3, with 12 positions matching TRBD2. The ends lost 4 bases at V and 5 bases at J; junction bases unmatched: 5. The V gene's germline CDR1 is ENHRY and CDR2 SYGVKD. This CDR3 has 16 amino acids. The CDR3 loop is CAISVPGTSGTGELFF. CDR3 coding DNA: TGTGCCATCAGTGTCCCCGGGACTAGCGGGACCGGGGAGCTGTTTTTT.

The chain links TRBV19 to TRBJ2-7; D possibly corresponds to TRBD1 (6 bases). There are 13 residues in the CDR3. The ends were cut back, 5 bases at V and 0 bases at J, with 8 bases in the middle. CDR1 is LNHDA and CDR2 is SQIVND in the germline V gene (reference sequence). The CDR3 reads CASSLDSSYEQYF. The DNA of the CDR3 is TGTGCCAGTAGTTTGGACAGCTCCTACGAGCAGTACTTC.

The chain employs TRBV10-3 and TRBJ1-2; D might be TRBD1 (5 bases). This CDR3 has 13 residues. V was shortened by 11 bases and J by 4 bases, with 17 bases between the two germline ends. Germline V gene lookup returns CDR1 ENHRY and CDR2 SYGVKD. The CDR3 sequence is CAVQVRDGYGYTF. The CDR3 DNA reads TGTGCCGTACAGGTGAGGGACGGCTATGGCTACACCTTC.

The rearrangement joins TRBV7-8 to TRBJ2-1; 9 bases align to TRBD2. The CDR3 is 17 residues long. The germline V gene encodes CDR1 SGHVS and CDR2 FQNEAQ. V lost 4 bases, J lost 9 bases, and 16 bases stayed unmatched. The CDR3 DNA reads as TGTGCCAGCAGCTCCTCGCCTCGGGCAGCGGGGGGCCGTGAGCAGTTCTTC. Amino acid sequence: CASSSSPRAAGGREQFF.

CDR3 sequence (DNA): TGTGCCAGCAGCTTGTCAGCGGGAGCCTACAATGAGCAGTTCTTC. This translates into CASSLSAGAYNEQFF. The rearrangement uses TRBV5-6 and TRBJ2-1; 8 bases line up with TRBD2. Germline V lookup: CDR1 SGHDT, CDR2 YYEEEE. This CDR3 is 15 amino acids long. Trimming removed 1 base from V and 2 bases from J; junction bases left unmatched: 2. Using reference TRBV5-6 and TRBJ2-1 for the parts outside the CDR3, the full variable domain is DAGVTQSPTHLIKTRGQQVTLRCSPKSGHDTVSWYQQALGQGPQFIFQYYEEEERQRGNFPDRFSGHQFPNYSSELNVNALLLGDSALYLCASSLSAGAYNEQFFGPGTRLTVL.

The chain employs TRBV27 and TRBJ1-5; D is ambiguous. Trimming removed 5 bases at V and 4 bases at J, with 18 bases between. This CDR3 contains 16 residues. Germline CDR1 and CDR2: MNHEY and SMNVEV (reference sequence). The CDR3: CASSPTIQARNQPQHF. DNA of the CDR3: TGTGCCAGCAGTCCAACGATCCAGGCAAGGAATCAGCCCCAGCATTTT.

The rearrangement uses TRBV6-6 and TRBJ2-7; TRBD2 aligns across 7 bases. The CDR3 loop spans 15 amino acids. The V and J ends lost 2 bases and 3 bases, in that order; junction bases with no gene match: 7. Germline-derived CDR1 and CDR2 are MNHNY and SVGAGI (reference sequence). This chain's CDR3 is CASSYPQGGDYEQYF. CDR3 in DNA: TGTGCCAGCAGTTACCCCCAGGGAGGGGACTACGAGCAGTACTTC.

The rearrangement uses TRBV30 and TRBJ2-4, with a weak D call TRBD1 (6 bases). Germline values: CDR1 GTSNPN, CDR2 SVGIG (reference sequence). CDR3 length: 14 residues. V gave up 7 bases and J gave up 0 bases, with 13 bases separating them. This CDR3 reads CALGQTIAKNIQYF. Written as DNA, the CDR3 is TGTGCCTTAGGACAGACCATAGCCAAAAACATTCAGTACTTC.

This chain's CDR3 is CASSESEIYEQYF. DNA for the CDR3: TGCGCCAGCAGTGAGTCGGAAATCTACGAGCAGTACTTC. The V and J genes are TRBV10-1 and TRBJ2-7; D uncertain. The germline V gene encodes CDR1 WNHNN and CDR2 SYGVQD (reference sequence). CDR3 length equals 13 residues. Trimming took 0 bases from V and 3 from J, leaving 6 bases between them.

J is TRBJ1-6 and V is TRBV2; 11 positions match TRBD1. Germline lookup yields CDR1 SNHLY and CDR2 FYNNEI. This CDR3 contains 15 residues. V lost 9 bases, J lost 5 bases, and 6 bases stayed unmatched. CDR3 DNA: TGTGCCAGACGGACAGGGGGCGTCAATAATTCACCCCTCCACTTT. Its translation: CARRTGGVNNSPLHF.

The rearrangement joins TRBV7-8 to TRBJ1-1, with 8 bases matching TRBD1. The germline gives CDR1 SGHVS, CDR2 FQNEAQ. Trimming cost V 7 bases and J 1 base; bases outside gene matches: 14. The CDR3 has 17 residues. The CDR3 sequence is CASTPPRGPGWNTEAFF. The CDR3 region has the DNA TGTGCCAGCACCCCCCCCAGGGGGCCAGGATGGAACACTGAAGCTTTCTTT. Filled out from reference TRBV7-8 and TRBJ1-1, the complete variable domain reads GAGVSQSPRYKVAKRGQDVALRCDPISGHVSLFWYQQALGQGPEFLTYFQNEAQLDKSGLPSDRFFAERPEGSVSTLKIQRTQQEDSAVYLCASTPPRGPGWNTEAFFGQGTRLTVV.

J is TRBJ1-1 and V is TRBV5-4; D gene unclear. The germline V gene encodes CDR1 SGHNT and CDR2 YYREEE (reference sequence). The CDR3 runs to 13 residues. Trimming pared 3 bases from V and 1 base from J, leaving 7 bases between. In DNA form, the CDR3 reads TGTGCCAGCAGCTACTCACGGAACACTGAAGCTTTCTTT. Protein product: CASSYSRNTEAFF.

The CDR3 coding sequence is TGTGCCAGTAGTCGAGACAGGGATGGAGGCTACACCTTC. Translation: CASSRDRDGGYTF. The V call is TRBV19, the J call TRBJ1-2, with 7 bases that match TRBD1. Losses at the gene ends were 5 bases for V and 8 bases for J; bases not matched to a gene: 8. The CDR3 extends over 13 amino acids. Germline CDR1 reads LNHDA; CDR2 reads SQIVND (reference sequence). The full variable domain, completed using reference TRBV19 and TRBJ1-2, is DGGITQSPKYLFRKEGQNVTLSCEQNLNHDAMYWYRQDPGQGLRLIYYSQIVNDFQKGDIAEGYSVSREKKESFPLTVTSAQKNPTAFYLCASSRDRDGGYTFGSGTRLTVV.

The chain couples TRBV10-3 to TRBJ2-1, with 13 bases lining up with TRBD2. Germline V lookup: CDR1 ENHRY, CDR2 SYGVKD. This CDR3 has 13 residues. The J segment lost 7 bases and the V segment lost 10 bases, leaving 4 bases of the junction unmatched. The DNA for the CDR3 is TGTGCCACCGGACTAGCGGGAGAAAATGAGCAGTTCTTC. Amino acid sequence: CATGLAGENEQFF.

The gene calls are TRBV16 and TRBJ1-2; unclear D gene. In germline, CDR1 is KGHSY, CDR2 FQNENV. V was pared by 0 bases and J by 4 bases, with 9 bases between. This CDR3 has 14 amino acids. CDR3 loop: CASSQSGGSYGYTF. Here the CDR3 DNA reads TGTGCCAGCAGCCAATCCGGCGGCTCCTATGGCTACACCTTC.

The chain has TRBV2 and TRBJ2-3, with D possibly TRBD1 on 6 matching bases. Germline-derived CDR1 and CDR2 are SNHLY and FYNNEI. V was shortened by 10 bases and J by 0 bases, with 17 bases between the two germline ends. The CDR3 runs to 15 residues. This chain's CDR3 is CATLNGQPSTDTQYF. CDR3 DNA: TGTGCCACTTTAAATGGACAGCCTAGCACAGATACGCAGTATTTT.

CDR3 bases: TGTGCCAGCTCACCAACACCCAGCAATGCCGGGGAGCTGTTTTTT. Translation gives CASSPTPSNAGELFF. The genes are TRBV18 and TRBJ2-2; D is unclear. The CDR3 length is 15 residues. The V end was cut by 2 bases, the J end by 6 bases, with 13 bases between. Germline CDR1 KGHSH, CDR2 LQKENI.